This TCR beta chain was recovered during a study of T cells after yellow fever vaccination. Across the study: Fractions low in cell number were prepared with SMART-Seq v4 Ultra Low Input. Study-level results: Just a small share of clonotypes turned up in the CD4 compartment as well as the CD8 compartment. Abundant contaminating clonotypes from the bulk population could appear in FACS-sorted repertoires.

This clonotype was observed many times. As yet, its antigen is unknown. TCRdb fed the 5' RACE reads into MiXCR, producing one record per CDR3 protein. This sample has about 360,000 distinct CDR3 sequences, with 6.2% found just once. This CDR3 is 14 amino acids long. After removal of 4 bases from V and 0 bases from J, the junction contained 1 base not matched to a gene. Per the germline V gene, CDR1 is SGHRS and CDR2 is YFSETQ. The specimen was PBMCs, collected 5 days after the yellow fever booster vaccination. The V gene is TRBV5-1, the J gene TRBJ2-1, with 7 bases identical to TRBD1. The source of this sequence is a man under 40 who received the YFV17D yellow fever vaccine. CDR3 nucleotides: TGCGCCAGCAGCGGGACAGACTCCTACAATGAGCAGTTCTTC. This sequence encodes CASSGTDSYNEQFF.